The rows below give T cell receptor beta chains drawn from one sample of a study of identical twins. Each CDR3 protein is one row after TCRdb ran MiXCR on the 5' RACE reads. The sample holds 1,800,000 or so distinct CDR3 sequences, under 35% seen once. The sample taken for sequencing was cord blood. Receptors were obtained from a newborn girl in good health. Both conserved end residues are part of each CDR3. The D gene is left open where the match is weak. Some rows have no size entry. The others give once, few or many, or a class for an expanded clone.

d_call j_call clone_size v_call cdr3_aa cdr3_nt
TRBD2 TRBJ2-1 - TRBV12-3/TRBV12-4 CASSPDLAGDYNEQFF TGTGCCAGCAGTCCCGATCTAGCGGGAGATTACAATGAGCAGTTCTTC
TRBD1 TRBJ2-7 few TRBV20-1 CSASHNRDRVIFEQYF TGCAGTGCTAGCCATAACCGGGACAGGGTAATCTTCGAGCAGTACTTC
- TRBJ1-4 few TRBV10-3 CAISESAARDEKLFF TGTGCCATCAGTGAGTCGGCAGCCCGAGATGAAAAACTGTTTTTT
TRBD2 TRBJ2-5 - TRBV27 CASSPLFERGNNEQYF TGTGCCAGCAGTCCCCTCTTCGAGCGGGGAAACAATGAGCAGTACTTC
- TRBJ1-2 - TRBV29-1 CCVEGFYGYTF TGCTGCGTTGAAGGGTTCTATGGCTACACCTTC
TRBD1 TRBJ1-2 few TRBV28 CASSLLGQGAHYGYTF TGTGCCAGCAGTTTACTGGGACAGGGGGCTCACTATGGCTACACCTTC
TRBD2 TRBJ2-3 few TRBV2 CALRGGTSGWDTQYF TGTGCGTTAAGGGGGGGGACTAGCGGATGGGATACGCAGTATTTT
- TRBJ2-5 many TRBV21-1 CASEGETQYF TGTGCCAGCGAAGGGGAGACCCAGTACTTC
- TRBJ2-7 few TRBV11-2 CASSLVQGRGTYEQYF TGTGCCAGCAGCTTAGTCCAGGGCAGGGGAACGTACGAGCAGTACTTC
TRBD2 TRBJ2-7 - TRBV4-2 CASSQGLAGVYNEQYF TGTGCCAGCAGCCAAGGGCTAGCGGGGGTTTACAATGAGCAGTACTTC
- TRBJ1-6 - TRBV20-1 CSARGIWEGNSPLHF TGCAGTGCTAGAGGAATCTGGGAGGGGAATTCACCCCTCCACTTT
- TRBJ2-7 - TRBV7-8 CASSLTWSSYEQYF TGTGCCAGCAGCTTAACTTGGAGCTCCTACGAGCAGTACTTC
- TRBJ2-7 - TRBV27 CASSLFTGPYEQYF TGTGCCAGCAGTTTATTTACAGGGCCCTACGAGCAGTACTTC
- TRBJ2-1 few TRBV15 CATSRPLGNNEQFF TGTGCCACCAGCAGACCCTTGGGGAACAATGAGCAGTTCTTC
TRBD2 TRBJ2-1 - TRBV30 CAWSPAGGCNEQFF TGTGCCTGGAGCCCAGCGGGGGGCTGCAATGAGCAGTTCTTC
TRBD2 TRBJ2-5 few TRBV20-1 CSANSGTQETQYF TGCAGTGCAAATAGCGGGACCCAAGAGACCCAGTACTTC
- TRBJ2-4 few TRBV12-3/TRBV12-4 CASSPGPEGQNIQYF TGTGCCAGCAGTCCAGGACCCGAGGGTCAAAACATTCAGTACTTC
TRBD1 TRBJ1-2 - TRBV18 CASSTGQDLLNYGYTF TGTGCCAGCTCGACCGGACAGGACCTTCTTAACTATGGCTACACCTTC
- TRBJ2-2 - TRBV27 CASSPLYGGINTGELFF TGTGCCAGCAGTCCTCTATATGGCGGGATTAACACCGGGGAGCTGTTTTTT
TRBD2 TRBJ2-1 once TRBV5-1 CASSLAGGSSYNERFF TGCGCCAGCAGCTTGGCCGGGGGGAGCTCCTACAATGAGCGGTTCTTC
TRBD1 TRBJ2-6 - TRBV5-1 CASSLGTGTLFSGANVLTF TGCGCCAGCAGCTTGGGGACAGGTACCCTTTTCTCTGGGGCCAACGTCCTGACTTTC
TRBD2 TRBJ2-3 - TRBV4-2 CASSQGAGVSTDTQYF TGTGCCAGCAGCCAAGGAGCGGGAGTAAGCACAGATACGCAGTATTTT